A single sample gave rise to the 22 T cell receptor beta chains below, sequenced in a study of shared T cell receptors in the human thymus. Assay: immunoSEQ multiplex PCR; the TCRdb copy retains only in-frame clones and omits some. The profile shows about 660,000 clones, more than 75% of them singletons. The sample was also reused in another study, on human thymus T cells.

The sequenced sample consisted of thymocytes. The receptors stem from a boy less than two years old with a congenital heart defect.

V usage is TRBV18 and J usage is TRBJ2-3; the match to TRBD2 covers 12 bases. The germline V gene has CDR1 KGHSH and CDR2 LQKENI. V lost 3 bases, J lost 1 base, and 8 bases stayed unmatched. The CDR3 is 18 residues long. The CDR3 spells CASSPRTSGKGGTDTQYF. The CDR3, as DNA: TGTGCCAGCTCACCGAGGACTAGCGGGAAAGGGGGCACAGATACGCAGTATTTT.

The table lists this clone with a few counts. V is TRBV4-1 and J is TRBJ2-3, with D possibly TRBD2 on 5 matching bases. CDR1 and CDR2 from the germline V gene are MGHRA and YSYEKL. The CDR3 runs to 19 residues. V lost 2 bases and J lost 2, with 23 bases in between. CDR3 DNA: TGCGCCAGCAGCCAATCCCCTGATGTGGCGGGCAAACACACAGATACGCAGTATTTT. This codes for CASSQSPDVAGKHTDTQYF.

This clone was observed a few times. The rearrangement uses TRBV2 and TRBJ2-2, with a tentative D call TRBD2 (7 bases). Germline V CDR1 and CDR2: SNHLY, FYNNEI. V was shortened by 4 bases and J by 3 bases, with 18 bases between the two germline ends. The CDR3 covers 17 residues. The CDR3 loop reads CASSGGGGGKHTGELFF. DNA for the CDR3: TGTGCCAGCAGTGGAGGGGGGGGCGGGAAACACACCGGGGAGCTGTTTTTT.

Concerning this clone itself: The same CDR3 can be traced to other DNA sequences in this sample. The rearrangement joins TRBV5-1 to TRBJ2-7; 9 bases match TRBD1. The ends lost 4 bases at V and 5 bases at J; junction bases unmatched: 7. The CDR3 is 14 residues long. In germline, CDR1 is SGHRS, CDR2 YFSETQ. CDR3: CASSTGQGGHEQYF. DNA for the CDR3: TGCGCCAGCAGCACGGGACAGGGCGGCCACGAGCAGTACTTC.

The chain recombines TRBV7-2 with TRBJ1-1; D unclear. CDR1 and CDR2 from the germline V gene are SGHTA and FQGNSA. The CDR3 consists of 17 residues. Trimming took 5 bases from V and 0 from J, leaving 19 bases between them. CDR3 region: CASSPEGAPYMNTEAFF. The CDR3 DNA follows: TGTGCCAGCAGCCCGGAGGGCGCCCCTTACATGAACACTGAAGCTTTCTTT.

The chain combines TRBV5-1 with TRBJ2-5; no definite D call. This CDR3 contains 15 residues. The germline gives CDR1 SGHRS, CDR2 YFSETQ. V was shortened by 1 base and J by 4 bases, with 14 bases between the two germline ends. The CDR3 sequence is CASSLSPLGPETQYF. CDR3 nucleotides: TGCGCCAGCAGCTTGTCGCCTCTAGGCCCAGAGACCCAGTACTTC.

This clone has a handful of counts. J is TRBJ2-1 and V is TRBV11-2; TRBD2 is a possible D gene (5 bases). The CDR3 has 16 residues. Germline V CDR1 and CDR2: SGHAT, FQNNGV. Trimming removed 5 bases at V and 0 bases at J, with 14 bases between. CDR3 nucleotide sequence: TGTGCCAGCAGCCCCGTGGGCGGACTCTCCTACAATGAGCAGTTCTTC. Translating gives CASSPVGGLSYNEQFF.

This clone was found once. This chain links TRBV10-3 with TRBJ1-1, with TRBD1 matching 8 bases. The CDR3 consists of 18 residues. Germline lookup yields CDR1 ENHRY and CDR2 SYGVKD. V dropped 2 bases and J dropped 1; count of bases not matched to a gene: 12. Here the CDR3 DNA reads TGTGCCATCAGTGAGCAGGACAGGGCAGGGGAAAAGAACACTGAAGCTTTCTTT. Protein sequence: CAISEQDRAGEKNTEAFF.

This clone was picked up a small number of times. The chain employs TRBV28 and TRBJ2-7; 7 nucleotides agree with TRBD1. The CDR3 loop spans 12 amino acids. Germline V lookup: CDR1 MDHEN, CDR2 SYDVKM. V lost 1 base and J lost 13; bases outside the gene matches: 7. CDR3 loop: CASSLFPGTDYF. The CDR3 bases are TGTGCCAGCAGTTTATTCCCCGGGACAGATTACTTC. The full variable domain, with the rest looked up from reference TRBV28 and TRBJ2-7, is DVKVTQSSRYLVKRTGEKVFLECVQDMDHENMFWYRQDPGLGLRLIYFSYDVKMKEKGDIPEGYSVSREKKERFSLILESASTNQTSMYLCASSLFPGTDYFGPGTRLTVT.

The chain links TRBV5-8 to TRBJ2-7; possible D gene TRBD1, 6 bases. The CDR3 is made up of 15 amino acids. The germline CDR1 and CDR2 sequences are SGHTS and YDEGEE. The V gene lost 5 bases and the J gene lost 2 bases, with 17 bases spanning the gap. CDR3: CASRRRQQGPYEQYF. CDR3 sequence (DNA): TGTGCCAGCAGGCGCCGACAACAGGGCCCCTACGAGCAGTACTTC.

The chain joins TRBV6-4 to TRBJ2-1, with 10 bases that match TRBD1. The junction had 11 bases not matched to a gene; V was cut back by 2 bases and J by 7 bases. The germline CDR1 and CDR2 sequences are MRHNA and SNTAGT. This CDR3 comprises 17 residues. The CDR3 loop is CASSDAPRQGAVNEQFF. The CDR3, as DNA: TGTGCCAGCAGTGACGCACCAAGACAGGGGGCAGTAAATGAGCAGTTCTTC.

This chain joins TRBV28 and TRBJ2-7; D gene ambiguous. The CDR3 is made up of 13 amino acids. In germline, CDR1 is MDHEN, CDR2 SYDVKM. The germline V and J ends were trimmed by 4 bases and 4 bases, with 11 bases remaining between them. The chain's CDR3 is CASSSRSNYEQYF. The DNA of the CDR3 is TGTGCCAGCAGTTCCCGGAGTAATTACGAGCAGTACTTC.

The V gene is TRBV9, the J gene TRBJ2-3, with 7 bases lining up with TRBD2. This CDR3 region has 15 residues. J was trimmed by 6 bases and V by 0 bases; bases with no gene match: 7. CDR1 and CDR2 from the germline V gene are SGDLS and YYNGEE. The CDR3, as DNA: TGTGCCAGCAGCGTAGAGTCCGCGGGAGCGGATACGCAGTATTTT. Translating gives CASSVESAGADTQYF.

The rearrangement joins TRBV10-3 to TRBJ2-5; TRBD1 matches at 9 bases. This CDR3 is 16 amino acids long. Trimming removed 0 bases from V and 6 bases from J; junction bases left unmatched: 8. Germline lookup yields CDR1 ENHRY and CDR2 SYGVKD. CDR3: CAISESKQGAAKTQYF. DNA for the CDR3: TGTGCCATCAGTGAGTCGAAACAGGGGGCGGCGAAGACCCAGTACTTC.

V is TRBV11-2 and J is TRBJ2-1; 7 bases fit TRBD2. Germline CDR1 SGHAT, CDR2 FQNNGV. V lost 5 bases to trimming and J lost 5 bases; unmatched junction nucleotides: 0. CDR3 length: 12 residues. The CDR3 here is CASSLADNEQFF. For the CDR3, the DNA is TGTGCCAGCAGCCTAGCGGACAATGAGCAGTTCTTC. The entire variable domain, with the rest obtained from reference TRBV11-2 and TRBJ2-1, is as follows: EAGVAQSPRYKIIEKRQSVAFWCNPISGHATLYWYQQILGQGPKLLIQFQNNGVVDDSQLPKDRFSAERLKGVDSTLKIQPAKLEDSAVYLCASSLADNEQFFGPGTRLTVL.

The rearrangement joins TRBV11-3 to TRBJ1-5; no definite D call. Trimming took off 1 base at V and 3 bases at J, with 7 bases between the two ends. The length of the CDR3 is 14 residues. Per the germline V gene, CDR1 is SGHNT and CDR2 is YENEEA. The CDR3 DNA reads as TGTGCCAGCAGCTTAGGCCAGTTCAATCAGCCCCAGCATTTT. Translated, it gives CASSLGQFNQPQHF.

This clone appeared a few times. The rearrangement links TRBV18 to TRBJ2-7; D is ambiguous. Germline V gene sequence: CDR1 KGHSH, CDR2 LQKENI. Trimming removed 3 bases at V and 0 bases at J, with 12 bases between. CDR3 length: 15 amino acids. CDR3: CASSPGYPGSYEQYF. The CDR3 DNA follows: TGTGCCAGCTCACCCGGCTACCCGGGCTCCTACGAGCAGTACTTC.

The rearrangement links TRBV15 to TRBJ2-2; TRBD2 matches at 12 bases. The length of the CDR3 is 18 residues. V lost 1 base and J lost 4; bases outside the gene matches: 7. From germline, CDR1 is LNHNV and CDR2 YYDKDF (reference sequence). The CDR3 bases are TGTGCCACCAGCAGAGCCGGACTAGCGGGGCTGGGCACCGGGGAGCTGTTTTTT. As protein: CATSRAGLAGLGTGELFF.

V is TRBV9 and J is TRBJ2-5, with unresolved D. CDR1 and CDR2 (germline): SGDLS, YYNGEE. V was clipped by 0 bases and J by 2 bases, with 8 bases between them. The CDR3 loop spans 14 amino acids. The CDR3 coding sequence is TGTGCCAGCAGCGTAGCGCAAGCTCAAGAGACCCAGTACTTC. Translating gives CASSVAQAQETQYF.

V is TRBV28 and J is TRBJ1-1; no clear D. Germline CDR1 is MDHEN and CDR2 is SYDVKM. With 6 bases removed from V and 9 bases from J, the gap between germline ends came to 14 bases. The CDR3 is made up of 12 amino acids. The CDR3 nucleotides are TGTGCCAGCAGAAGCAGAAGGAGGAAAGCTTTCTTT. This translates into CASRSRRRKAFF.

Concerning this clone: The same CDR3 is also encoded by other DNA sequences in this sample. The chain links TRBV15 to TRBJ2-7; the match to TRBD1 covers 8 bases. CDR3 size: 14 residues. Trimming at V came to 3 bases and at J to 1 base, leaving 2 bases not matched to a gene. CDR1 is LNHNV, CDR2 YYDKDF, per germline (reference sequence). DNA of the CDR3: TGTGCCACCAGCAGCCGGGACAGGTCCTACGAGCAGTACTTC. Amino acids: CATSSRDRSYEQYF.

V usage is TRBV5-1 and J usage is TRBJ2-1, with D maybe TRBD2 (6 bases). CDR1 is SGHRS, CDR2 YFSETQ, per germline. The V end was cut by 0 bases, the J end by 0 bases, with 10 bases between. The CDR3 is 16 residues long. Here the CDR3 DNA reads TGCGCCAGCAGCTTGGGCGGGGTCAGCTCCTACAATGAGCAGTTCTTC. Translating it yields CASSLGGVSSYNEQFF.